A selection of T cell receptor beta chains follows, all from one sample in a study of T cells in Graves' hyperthyroidism and ophthalmopathy. From the multiplex PCR reads, TCRdb called clonotypes with MiXCR, one entry per CDR3 protein. Of under 450,000 distinct CDR3 sequences detected, approximately 14% appear once; the ten largest clones hold approximately 8%. Input material: blood. The origin of the receptors is a woman between 18 and 30 years old with Graves' hyperthyroidism. CDR3s include the opening cysteine and the closing phenylalanine or tryptophan. A D gene is named only where the DNA matches it firmly. For some rows the clone size is stated as once, few or many, or as a class when expanded; others skip it.

16	-	many	TRBJ1-5	TRBV5-6	TGTGCCAGCAGCCAGGTTTCGGGACACGCGATGGGGCCCCAGCATTTT	CASSQVSGHAMGPQHF
16	-	-	TRBJ2-1	TRBV25-1	TGTGCCAGCAGTGAATGGGGGGCTAGCTCCTACAATGAGCAGTTCTTC	CASSEWGASSYNEQFF
16	TRBD2	-	TRBJ2-1	TRBV4-2	TGTGCCAGCAGCCAAGATGCGGCTAGCGGGGGCAATGAGCAGTTCTTC	CASSQDAASGGNEQFF
15	TRBD2	many	TRBJ2-3	TRBV6-1	TGTGCCAGCAGGACTAGCGGGGGGGCCCCAGATACGCAGTATTTT	CASRTSGGAPDTQYF
15	-	many	TRBJ2-2	TRBV5-8	TGTGCCAGCAGCCCGGCCGGGACAAACACCGGGGAGCTGTTTTTT	CASSPAGTNTGELFF
14	TRBD1	many	TRBJ1-2	TRBV12-3/TRBV12-4	TGTGCCAGCAGTCAAACAGGGGGCATCGGTGGCTACACCTTC	CASSQTGGIGGYTF
12	-	many	TRBJ2-3	TRBV9	TGTGCCAGCAAGCCCGCCACAGATACGCAGTATTTT	CASKPATDTQYF
14	-	many	TRBJ2-3	TRBV5-1	TGCGCCAGCAGCTTGGAGGGTTACCGGGATACGCAGTATTTT	CASSLEGYRDTQYF
14	-	-	TRBJ1-2	TRBV12-3/TRBV12-4	TGTGCCAGCAGCGAACAGGGTCGTCACTATGGCTACACCTTC	CASSEQGRHYGYTF
14	-	-	TRBJ1-3	TRBV20-1	TGCAGTGCTAGAGGGGGGGCTTATGGAAACACCATATATTTT	CSARGGAYGNTIYF
12	-	many	TRBJ1-2	TRBV6-1	TGTGCCAGCGCACGGACGGCCCCTGGCTACACCTTC	CASARTAPGYTF
14	-	-	TRBJ1-5	TRBV6-1	TGTGCCAGCGAAGGGGGGGAAAGCAATCAGCCCCAGCATTTT	CASEGGESNQPQHF
16	-	few	TRBJ1-2	TRBV19	TGTGCCAGCAAAGTAAGGGCGTACAGAGCTAACTATGGCTACACCTTC	CASKVRAYRANYGYTF
16	-	many	TRBJ2-2	TRBV20-1	TGCAGTGCTACCCCTTGGGGGCGGACGAACACCGGGGAGCTGTTTTTT	CSATPWGRTNTGELFF
16	-	many	TRBJ1-2	TRBV6-1	TGTGCCAGCAGTGATAGGAACGGACTGATTAACTATGGCTACACCTTC	CASSDRNGLINYGYTF
13	-	many	TRBJ2-1	TRBV7-6	TGTGCCAGCAGCTTAGGGCGGAGCAATGAGCAGTTCTTC	CASSLGRSNEQFF
14	-	many	TRBJ1-2	TRBV11-2	TGTGCCAGCAGCCCCCTCGCGGAGAGCCCTGGCTACACCTTC	CASSPLAESPGYTF
12	-	many	TRBJ1-2	TRBV12-5	TGTGCTAGTGGTTTGGACCGCTATGGCTACACCTTC	CASGLDRYGYTF
16	TRBD2	few	TRBJ2-2	TRBV27	TGTGCCAGCAGTATTCGACTAGCATCGAACACCGGGGAGCTGTTTTTT	CASSIRLASNTGELFF
14	TRBD1	few	TRBJ2-7	TRBV12-3/TRBV12-4	TGTGCCAGCACCCGACAGGGTCTGGCCTACGAGCAGTACTTC	CASTRQGLAYEQYF
17	-	-	TRBJ2-7	TRBV4-1	TGCGCCAGCAGCCCCCAGTCGGTGGCAGGGTCCAAGAGTGAGCAGTACTTC	CASSPQSVAGSKSEQYF
12	-	many	TRBJ1-2	TRBV30	TGTGCCTGGAGTCCACGATCGGGTGGCTACACCTTC	CAWSPRSGGYTF
19	-	few	TRBJ2-6	TRBV4-1	TGCGCCAGCAGCCAAGATGGAGGGGCGGCCCGGACTGGGGCCAACGTCCTGACTTTC	CASSQDGGAARTGANVLTF
15	-	-	TRBJ1-5	TRBV19	TGTGCCAGCGCCCGACAATCCCGCGACAATCAGCCCCAGCATTTT	CASARQSRDNQPQHF
15	-	many	TRBJ2-5	TRBV5-1	TGCGCCAGCAGCCGAACCGGAGGGGCCCAAGAGACCCAGTACTTC	CASSRTGGAQETQYF
17	TRBD1	many	TRBJ2-1	TRBV9	TGTGCCAGCAGCGTAGGAGGCCTAGGGGGACAGGGGAATGAGCAGTTCTTC	CASSVGGLGGQGNEQFF
15	TRBD2	many	TRBJ2-1	TRBV25-1	TGTGCCAGCAAACTCGGGGGGACCGGGGGCAATGAGCAGTTCTTC	CASKLGGTGGNEQFF
16	TRBD1	-	TRBJ2-1	TRBV2	TGTGTCAGCGGTGGATGGGCAGGGGGTTCCTACAATGAGCAGTTCTTC	CVSGGWAGGSYNEQFF
14	-	many	TRBJ1-1	TRBV2	TGTGCCAGCAGTGACGGGGGGCGGTACACTGAAGCTTTCTTT	CASSDGGRYTEAFF
16	-	few	TRBJ1-6	TRBV5-1	TGCGCCAGCAGCCATCGGGGGAGCTCCTATAATTCACCCCTCCACTTT	CASSHRGSSYNSPLHF
18	TRBD1	many	TRBJ1-5	TRBV20-1	TGCAGTGCTAGCCCACCAAGCGGCAGACAGGGCCCTCTAGGGCCCCAGCATTTT	CSASPPSGRQGPLGPQHF
18	-	-	TRBJ1-6	TRBV6-1	TGTGCCAGCAGTAGGACATTAGTGGGGGAATTGAGGAATTCACCCCTCCACTTT	CASSRTLVGELRNSPLHF
16	-	many	TRBJ2-7	TRBV5-1	TGCGCCAGCAGCTTGCGGGGTCCGGGTCCGGGCTACGAGCAGTACTTC	CASSLRGPGPGYEQYF
13	-	many	TRBJ1-5	TRBV20-1	TGCAGTGCTAGGCGGGGTGGGAATCAGCCCCAGCATTTT	CSARRGGNQPQHF
14	-	-	TRBJ1-2	TRBV3-1	TGTGCCAGCAGCCAAGAAGGCGAGCTCTATGGCTACACCTTC	CASSQEGELYGYTF
16	TRBD1	few	TRBJ1-2	TRBV5-1	TGCGCCAGCAGCCCCTTCGGGACAGGGGGAAGTAAGGGCTACACCTTC	CASSPFGTGGSKGYTF
14	-	many	TRBJ1-5	TRBV6-1	TGTGCCAGCAGTGGCCGGACAGGCAATCAGCCCCAGCATTTT	CASSGRTGNQPQHF
14	-	few	TRBJ2-2	TRBV4-1	TGCGCCGCACGGTACAGGGTGTACACCGGGGAGCTGTTTTTT	CAARYRVYTGELFF
15	-	many	TRBJ2-5	TRBV6-1	TGTGCCAGCAGGACTCCCGATGTGGGGGTGGAGACCCAGTACTTC	CASRTPDVGVETQYF
14	-	many	TRBJ2-7	TRBV7-3	TGTGCCAGCAGCTTAACGCCGGGTTCCTACGAGCAGTACTTC	CASSLTPGSYEQYF
15	TRBD1	few	TRBJ2-5	TRBV4-2	TGTGCCAGCAGCGGGGTCGGCCAGGGGGTGGAGACCCAGTACTTC	CASSGVGQGVETQYF